Below are 13 T cell receptor beta chains sequenced from a single sample in a study of Graves' ophthalmopathy and Graves' hyperthyroidism. TCR beta CDR3 regions were amplified from RNA transcripts. Second-round multiplex PCR came after first-round RT-PCR with HTBI primers. TCRdb re-analysed the multiplex PCR reads in MiXCR, keeping a single row per CDR3 protein. The profile shows 300,000 to 400,000 distinct CDR3 sequences, about 17% of them singletons. Sequencing input: peripheral blood. Receptors were obtained from an adult man with Graves' ophthalmopathy.

The rearrangement uses TRBV7-9 and TRBJ2-7, with 9 bases aligning to TRBD1. The CDR3 spans 15 residues. Germline CDR1 is SEHNR and CDR2 is FQNEAQ (reference sequence). Trimming at V came to 5 bases and at J to 7 bases, leaving 12 bases not matched to a gene. DNA of the CDR3: TGTGCCAGCAGCATCACAGGGGGCCAGCAACCGGAGCAGTACTTC. Its translation is CASSITGGQQPEQYF.

The chain links TRBV5-1 to TRBJ2-7; D is uncertain. Looked up from germline, CDR1 is SGHRS and CDR2 is YFSETQ. Deletions cut 1 base from V and 7 bases from J, with 18 bases between. The CDR3 is 15 amino acids. The CDR3 loop is CASSLTRSPSGEQYF. The DNA of the CDR3 is TGCGCCAGCAGCTTGACAAGGAGCCCCTCTGGTGAGCAGTACTTC. The variable domain in full, with the rest retrieved from reference TRBV5-1 and TRBJ2-7, is KAGVTQTPRYLIKTRGQQVTLSCSPISGHRSVSWYQQTPGQGLQFLFEYFSETQRNKGNFPGRFSGRQFSNSRSEMNVSTLELGDSALYLCASSLTRSPSGEQYFGPGTRLTVT.

This clonotype showed up many times. The rearrangement joins TRBV6-7 to TRBJ2-7; 8 bases line up with TRBD1. TRBV6-7 is flagged as an ORF with uncertain function. This CDR3 spans 15 amino acids. V was clipped by 4 bases and J by 2 bases; unmatched bases: 7. CDR3: CASSFPGQATYEQYF. CDR3 DNA: TGTGCCAGCAGTTTCCCGGGACAGGCAACCTACGAGCAGTACTTC.

This clonotype was found many times. The chain joins TRBV27 to TRBJ1-6; D unresolved. The CDR3 sequence is 16 residues long. Looked up from germline, CDR1 is MNHEY and CDR2 is SMNVEV (reference sequence). V shed 3 bases and J shed 4 bases, with 13 bases lying between them. The CDR3 bases are TGTGCCAGCAGTTTTCACGCTATAGAATATAATTCACCCCTCCACTTT. Translation gives CASSFHAIEYNSPLHF.

This clonotype was seen ten or more times. The CDR3 protein is CASSITGTAKNQPQHF. DNA for the CDR3: TGTGCCAGCAGCATCACCGGGACAGCTAAAAATCAGCCCCAGCATTTT. The chain recombines TRBV11-1 with TRBJ1-5; 7 nucleotides align to TRBD1. Germline CDR1 reads SGHAT; CDR2 reads FQDESV (reference sequence). V gave up 5 bases and J gave up 4 bases; unmatched junction bases: 11. CDR3 length: 16 residues.

Notes on this clonotype: A much bigger clone sits one base away, suggesting this may be a read error. The rearrangement uses TRBV3-1 and TRBJ2-5; 7 bases line up with TRBD1. The CDR3 sequence is 15 residues long. Germline lookup yields CDR1 LGHDT and CDR2 YNNKEL (reference sequence). Trimming at V came to 3 bases and at J to 3 bases, leaving 7 bases not matched to a gene. The CDR3 DNA is TGTGCCAGCAGCCACGAACGGGACAGAGAAGAGACCCAGTACTTC. Translated: CASSHERDREETQYF.

This clonotype was observed many times. The J gene is TRBJ1-3, the V gene TRBV12-3 or TRBV12-4, with 7 bases lining up with TRBD1. The CDR3 is 16 residues long. Trimming removed 0 bases from V and 3 bases from J; junction bases left unmatched: 5. The CDR3 spells CASSLAPDRVGNTIYF. The CDR3 nucleotides are TGTGCCAGCAGTTTAGCCCCAGACAGGGTTGGAAACACCATATATTTT.

This clonotype was observed a single time. The V gene is TRBV7-3, the J gene TRBJ2-5; D may match TRBD1 or TRBD2 (5 bases each). The CDR3 contains 13 residues. V was cut by 6 bases and J by 4 bases, with 12 bases left in between. Germline CDR1 and CDR2: SGHTA and FQGTGA. The CDR3 region has the DNA TGTGCCAGCAGTCGTTCAGGGACAGAGACCCAGTACTTC. It encodes CASSRSGTETQYF.

The chain employs TRBV5-5 and TRBJ2-2; 7 bases are a match to TRBD1. J gave up 3 bases and V 1 base, and 6 bases lay outside the gene matches. This CDR3 region has 16 residues. In germline, CDR1 is SGHKS, CDR2 YYEKEE (reference sequence). The chain's CDR3 is CASSLKTGLDTGELFF. The CDR3 coding sequence is TGTGCCAGCAGCTTGAAGACAGGGCTTGACACCGGGGAGCTGTTTTTT.

There are many counts of this clonotype. The chain recombines TRBV30 with TRBJ2-2; perhaps TRBD2 as D (5 bases). Germline CDR1 reads GTSNPN; CDR2 reads SVGIG (reference sequence). CDR3 length: 13 residues. V was trimmed by 8 bases and J by 2 bases, leaving 12 bases between them. The CDR3 region has the DNA TGTGCCCGCTGGACTTCTAACACCGGGGAGCTGTTTTTT. Protein product: CARWTSNTGELFF.

This clonotype showed up many times. The chain employs TRBV7-8 and TRBJ1-5, with a tentative D call TRBD1 (5 bases). V lost 4 bases and J lost 4, with 14 bases in between. This CDR3 spans 15 amino acids. Per germline, CDR1 SGHVS and CDR2 FQNEAQ. CDR3 bases: TGTGCCAGCAGCTCCCGGGACCTTGAAAATCAGCCCCAGCATTTT. Translated: CASSSRDLENQPQHF.

This clonotype has at least ten counts. The J gene is TRBJ1-3, the V gene TRBV10-3; no reliable D call. Germline CDR1 reads ENHRY; CDR2 reads SYGVKD. The CDR3 spans 12 residues. V lost 4 bases and J 4 bases, leaving 5 bases between the germline ends. Written as DNA, the CDR3 is TGTGCCATCAGTGGTGGGGGAAACACCATATATTTT. Residues: CAISGGGNTIYF.

This clonotype has ten or more counts. This chain uses TRBV6-2 or TRBV6-3 with TRBJ1-2, with D uncertain. Germline V CDR1 and CDR2: MNHEY, SVGEGT. The CDR3 loop spans 13 amino acids. Trimming left V 6 bases short and J 3 bases short, with 11 bases between. The chain's CDR3 is CASRTRHDYGYTF. CDR3 DNA sequence: TGTGCCAGCAGGACGCGGCACGACTATGGCTACACCTTC.